The 18 T cell receptor beta chains presented below share a single source sample, sequenced in a study of shared clonotypes between healthy human individuals. Measured with immunoSEQ multiplex PCR; TCRdb has only the in-frame clones, and not every one. Among about 520,000 clones listed, 95% to 97% were seen once. The sample was naive CD4+ T cells sorted from blood. Subset defined: CD45RA+ positively selected. These receptor sequences come from a woman in her thirties in good health.

With regard to this clone: The same CDR3 arises from other DNA sequences in this sample as well. The genes are TRBV18 and TRBJ2-5; no clear D gene. Germline loops: CDR1 KGHSH, CDR2 LQKENI. Between the trimmed V and J ends, which lost 3 bases and 5 bases, there was a span of 7 bases. The CDR3 contains 12 residues. CDR3 bases: TGTGCCAGCTCACCCCCCGGGGAGACCCAGTACTTC. This gives the protein CASSPPGETQYF.

The rearrangement joins TRBV2 to TRBJ2-3; D remains ambiguous. Germline values: CDR1 SNHLY, CDR2 FYNNEI. V was clipped by 6 bases and J by 6 bases, with 7 bases between them. The CDR3 consists of 11 residues. The DNA of the CDR3 is TGTGCCAGCAGCTCCGGGGATACGCAGTATTTT. Translating gives CASSSGDTQYF.

A single count supports this clone. The chain has TRBV15 and TRBJ2-3; D may be TRBD2 (6 bases). Germline assignment: CDR1 LNHNV and CDR2 YYDKDF (reference sequence). The CDR3 totals 16 residues. The germline V and J ends were trimmed by 6 bases and 2 bases, with 18 bases remaining between them. This chain's CDR3 is CATRPRSGGYTDTQYF. DNA for the CDR3: TGTGCCACCAGGCCTCGTAGCGGAGGATACACAGATACGCAGTATTTT.

This clone turned up a few times. The chain uses TRBV10-3 and TRBJ1-5, with no clear D. Germline loops: CDR1 ENHRY, CDR2 SYGVKD. Trimming removed 0 bases from V and 7 bases from J, with 10 bases in between. The CDR3 has 14 amino acids. CDR3 nucleotide sequence: TGTGCCATCAGTGAGTCGACGCCGGAACAGCCCCAGCATTTT. Protein product: CAISESTPEQPQHF.

The chain recombines TRBV29-1 with TRBJ2-3; possibly TRBD1 or TRBD2 for D (6 bases each). There are 15 residues in the CDR3. Germline V gene sequence: CDR1 SQVTM, CDR2 ANQGSEA. Trimming removed 8 bases from V and 0 bases from J, with 18 bases in between. The CDR3: CSPRGLFASTDTQYF. CDR3 nucleotides: TGCAGCCCCAGGGGACTTTTCGCTAGCACAGATACGCAGTATTTT.

V gene TRBV29-1 combines with J gene TRBJ2-1; 7 bases map to TRBD1. This CDR3 has 13 residues. V dropped 5 bases and J dropped 2; count of bases not matched to a gene: 3. Germline assignment: CDR1 SQVTM and CDR2 ANQGSEA. Written as DNA, the CDR3 is TGCAGCGTTCGACAGGGAACCTACAATGAGCAGTTCTTC. It encodes CSVRQGTYNEQFF.

The V and J genes are TRBV13 and TRBJ2-7; D is possibly TRBD2 (5 bases). Per the germline V gene, CDR1 is PRHDT and CDR2 is FYEKMQ (reference sequence). Trimming took 1 base from V and 3 from J, leaving 13 bases between them. The CDR3 sequence is 15 residues long. The CDR3 loop reads CASSLAGGRDYEQYF. CDR3 nucleotide sequence: TGTGCCAGCAGCTTAGCAGGTGGTCGGGACTACGAGCAGTACTTC.

This chain uses TRBV6-6 with TRBJ2-3; 8 bases line up with TRBD2. The length of the CDR3 is 14 residues. CDR1 is MNHNY, CDR2 SVGAGI, per germline (reference sequence). The J segment lost 1 base and the V segment lost 8 bases, leaving 5 bases of the junction unmatched. CDR3 sequence (DNA): TGTGCCAGCGCGGGAGGAGGAGGCACAGATACGCAGTATTTT. It yields the protein CASAGGGGTDTQYF.

Worth noting for this clone: The sample holds other DNA sequences that translate to the same CDR3. The J gene is TRBJ1-1, the V gene TRBV19; D is possibly TRBD1 (5 bases). The CDR3 spans 15 residues. The V gene lost 1 base and the J gene lost 1 base, with 10 bases spanning the gap. Germline V gives CDR1 LNHDA, CDR2 SQIVND (reference sequence). The CDR3 here is CASSIVGRENTEAFF. CDR3 DNA sequence: TGTGCCAGTAGTATAGTCGGCAGGGAGAACACTGAAGCTTTCTTT.

In regard to this clone: Additional DNA sequences in this sample encode the identical CDR3. The rearrangement uses TRBV18 and TRBJ2-5, with 8 bases aligning to TRBD1. V was clipped by 3 bases and J by 1 base; unmatched bases: 1. This CDR3 has 14 amino acids. Germline lookup yields CDR1 KGHSH and CDR2 LQKENI. DNA for the CDR3: TGTGCCAGCTCACCCGGGACAGGCCAAGAGACCCAGTACTTC. Its protein product is CASSPGTGQETQYF.

The CDR3 bases are TGTGCCAGCTCACCACCGCAGCCCCTCGGCGAGCAGTACTTC. This translates into CASSPPQPLGEQYF. The chain recombines TRBV18 with TRBJ2-7; D not resolved. Germline CDR1 is KGHSH and CDR2 is LQKENI. The CDR3 is made up of 14 amino acids. Trimming removed 0 bases from V and 6 bases from J, with 12 bases in between.

The rearrangement uses TRBV18 and TRBJ2-1; 9 bases agree with TRBD1. Per germline, CDR1 KGHSH and CDR2 LQKENI. Unmatched junction bases numbered 5, after V lost 2 bases and J lost 0 bases. The CDR3 spans 17 residues. This chain's CDR3 is CASSPGTGISSYNEQFF. The CDR3 bases are TGTGCCAGCTCACCAGGGACAGGGATTTCCTCCTACAATGAGCAGTTCTTC.

The chain is built from TRBV5-1 and TRBJ2-3; D call uncertain. This CDR3 comprises 12 residues. V lost 0 bases, J lost 10 bases, and 9 bases lay in between. Germline CDR1 SGHRS, CDR2 YFSETQ. The CDR3 nucleotides read TGCGCCAGCAGCTTGGATAGAGTTCCGCAGTATTTT. It yields the protein CASSLDRVPQYF.

The chain recombines TRBV25-1 with TRBJ2-5; 9 positions match TRBD2. With the DNA end fitting TRBJ2-7 better, the J assignment may be wrong. CDR1 MGHDK and CDR2 SYGVNS come from the germline V gene. The CDR3 is made up of 14 amino acids. The CDR3 loop is CASSEVAGAYEQYF. CDR3 DNA: TGTGCCAGCAGTGAGGTAGCGGGAGCGTACGAGCAGTACTTC.

The chain uses TRBV5-1 and TRBJ2-7; unclear D gene. The CDR3 has 14 amino acids. The germline V and J ends were trimmed by 1 base and 3 bases, with 11 bases remaining between them. Germline CDR1 reads SGHRS; CDR2 reads YFSETQ. CDR3 residues: CASSLLLVRYEQYF. For the CDR3, the DNA is TGCGCCAGCAGCTTGCTATTAGTCCGCTACGAGCAGTACTTC.

The rearrangement links TRBV28 to TRBJ1-2; tentative D call: TRBD1 (5 bases). Trimming removed 6 bases from V and 1 base from J, with 12 bases in between. The CDR3 is 14 amino acids. CDR1 and CDR2 from the germline V gene are MDHEN and SYDVKM. The CDR3 sequence: CASRSQGGNYGYTF. In nucleotides, the CDR3 is TGTGCCAGCAGGTCCCAGGGCGGTAACTATGGCTACACCTTC.

The V and J genes are TRBV2 and TRBJ1-2; 11 nucleotides line up with TRBD1. CDR3 length: 20 residues. Germline CDR1 SNHLY, CDR2 FYNNEI. Trimming took 6 bases from V and 2 from J; bases not matched to a gene: 20. The CDR3 sequence: CASSPLGLGQGAVGNYGYTF. For the CDR3, the DNA is TGTGCCAGCAGCCCCCTAGGTCTCGGACAGGGGGCTGTAGGAAACTATGGCTACACCTTC.

J is TRBJ1-2 and V is TRBV5-1, with no clear D. This CDR3 is 14 amino acids long. Deletions cut 0 bases from V and 8 bases from J, with 14 bases between. The germline gives CDR1 SGHRS, CDR2 YFSETQ. The CDR3 loop is CASSLASPRGGYTF. CDR3 in DNA: TGCGCCAGCAGCTTGGCGTCGCCCCGTGGGGGCTACACCTTC.